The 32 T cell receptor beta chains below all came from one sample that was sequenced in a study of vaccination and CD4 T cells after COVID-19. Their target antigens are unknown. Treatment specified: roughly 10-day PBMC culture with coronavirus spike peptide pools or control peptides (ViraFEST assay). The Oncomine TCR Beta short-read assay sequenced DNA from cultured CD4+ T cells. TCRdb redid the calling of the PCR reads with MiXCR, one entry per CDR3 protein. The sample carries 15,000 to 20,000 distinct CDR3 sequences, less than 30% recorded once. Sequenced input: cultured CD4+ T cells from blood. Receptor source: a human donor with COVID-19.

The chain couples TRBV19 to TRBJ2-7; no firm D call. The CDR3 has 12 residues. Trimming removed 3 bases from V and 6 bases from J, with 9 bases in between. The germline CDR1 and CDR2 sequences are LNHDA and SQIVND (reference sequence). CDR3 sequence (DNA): TGTGCCAGTAGTATCGCCGACTCCGAGCAGTACTTC. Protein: CASSIADSEQYF.

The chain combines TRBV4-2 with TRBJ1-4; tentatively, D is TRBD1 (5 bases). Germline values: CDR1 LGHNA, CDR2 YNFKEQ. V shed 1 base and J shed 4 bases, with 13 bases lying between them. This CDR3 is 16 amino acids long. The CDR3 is CASSQVTNGGNEKLFF. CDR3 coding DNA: TGTGCCAGCAGCCAAGTTACCAACGGGGGTAATGAAAAACTGTTTTTT.

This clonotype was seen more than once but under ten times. The CDR3 sequence is CASSPSQGGWNTQYF. CDR3 bases: TGTGCCAGCAGCCCAAGCCAAGGGGGCTGGAATACGCAGTATTTT. The chain is built from TRBV6-1 and TRBJ2-3; 7 nucleotides line up with TRBD1. CDR3 length equals 15 residues. The ends lost 6 bases at V and 7 bases at J; junction bases unmatched: 13. Germline V lookup: CDR1 MNHNS, CDR2 SASEGT.

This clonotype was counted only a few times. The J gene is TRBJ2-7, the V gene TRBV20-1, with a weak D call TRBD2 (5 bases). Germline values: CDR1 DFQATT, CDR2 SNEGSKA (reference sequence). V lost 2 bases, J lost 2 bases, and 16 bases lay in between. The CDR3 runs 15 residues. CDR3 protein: CSARPAGRGAYEQYF. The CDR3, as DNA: TGCAGTGCTAGACCCGCGGGCCGAGGTGCCTACGAGCAGTACTTC.

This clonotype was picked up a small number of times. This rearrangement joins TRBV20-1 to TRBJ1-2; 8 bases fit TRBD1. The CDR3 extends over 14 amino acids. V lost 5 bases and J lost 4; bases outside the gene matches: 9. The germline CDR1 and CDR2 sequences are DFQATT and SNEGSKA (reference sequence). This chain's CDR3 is CSAQRQGLSYGYTF. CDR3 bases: TGCAGTGCTCAAAGACAGGGGTTATCCTATGGCTACACCTTC.

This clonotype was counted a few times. As DNA, the CDR3 is TGTGCCACCAGTGATCCTAGTCGGATCGGGGAGCTGTTTTTT. It is translated as CATSDPSRIGELFF. The chain carries TRBV24-1 and TRBJ2-2; D is unresolved. Germline loops: CDR1 KGHDR, CDR2 SFDVKD. V was clipped by 3 bases and J by 7 bases, with 11 bases between them. This CDR3 spans 14 amino acids.

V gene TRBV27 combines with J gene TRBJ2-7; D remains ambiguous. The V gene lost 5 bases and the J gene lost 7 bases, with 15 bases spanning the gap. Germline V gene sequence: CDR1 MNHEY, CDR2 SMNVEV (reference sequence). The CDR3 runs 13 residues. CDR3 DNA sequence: TGTGCCAGCAGTAGAATTGCCCTGGGGGAGCAGTACTTC. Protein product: CASSRIALGEQYF.

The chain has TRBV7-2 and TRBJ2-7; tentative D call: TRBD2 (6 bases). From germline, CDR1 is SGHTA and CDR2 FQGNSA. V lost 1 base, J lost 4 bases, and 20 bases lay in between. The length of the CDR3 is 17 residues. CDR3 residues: CASSLVGAGTGSYEQYF. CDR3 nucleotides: TGTGCCAGCAGCTTAGTAGGTGCCGGGACTGGCTCATACGAGCAGTACTTC.

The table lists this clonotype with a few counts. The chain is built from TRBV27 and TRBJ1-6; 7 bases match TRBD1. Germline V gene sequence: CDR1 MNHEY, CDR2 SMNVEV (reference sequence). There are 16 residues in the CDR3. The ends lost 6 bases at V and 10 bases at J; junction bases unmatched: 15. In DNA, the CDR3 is TGTGCCAGCAGAACCGTTTTACGGGACAGCGGGTCACCCCTCCACTTT. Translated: CASRTVLRDSGSPLHF.

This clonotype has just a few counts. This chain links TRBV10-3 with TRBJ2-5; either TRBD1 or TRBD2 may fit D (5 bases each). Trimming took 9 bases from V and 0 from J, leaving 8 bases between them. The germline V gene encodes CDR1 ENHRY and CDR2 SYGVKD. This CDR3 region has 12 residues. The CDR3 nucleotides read TGTGCCATTGGGACGGACCAAGAGACCCAGTACTTC. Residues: CAIGTDQETQYF.

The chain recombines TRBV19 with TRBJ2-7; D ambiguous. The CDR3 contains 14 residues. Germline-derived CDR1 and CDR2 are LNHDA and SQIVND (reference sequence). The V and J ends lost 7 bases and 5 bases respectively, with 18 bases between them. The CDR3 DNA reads TGTGCCAGTACCCTGACTCCAAAGACCCACGAGCAGTACTTC. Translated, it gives CASTLTPKTHEQYF.

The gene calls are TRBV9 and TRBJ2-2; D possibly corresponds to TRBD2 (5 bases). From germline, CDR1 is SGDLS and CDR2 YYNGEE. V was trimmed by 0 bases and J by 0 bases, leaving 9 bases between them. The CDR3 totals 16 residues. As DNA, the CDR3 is TGTGCCAGCAGCGTAGAGGTAGCGTCGAACACCGGGGAGCTGTTTTTT. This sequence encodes CASSVEVASNTGELFF.

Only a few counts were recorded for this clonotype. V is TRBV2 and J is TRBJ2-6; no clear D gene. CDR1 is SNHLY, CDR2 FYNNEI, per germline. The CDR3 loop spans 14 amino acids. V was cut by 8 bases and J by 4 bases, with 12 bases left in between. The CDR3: CASPTARGANVLTF. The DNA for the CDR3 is TGTGCCAGCCCTACGGCGCGAGGGGCCAACGTCCTGACTTTC.

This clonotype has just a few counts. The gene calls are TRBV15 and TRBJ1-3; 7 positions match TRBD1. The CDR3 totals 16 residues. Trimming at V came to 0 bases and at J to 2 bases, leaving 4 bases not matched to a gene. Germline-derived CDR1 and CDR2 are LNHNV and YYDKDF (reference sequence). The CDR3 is CATSRDPGGTGNTIYF. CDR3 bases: TGTGCCACCAGCAGAGATCCAGGGGGGACTGGAAACACCATATATTTT.

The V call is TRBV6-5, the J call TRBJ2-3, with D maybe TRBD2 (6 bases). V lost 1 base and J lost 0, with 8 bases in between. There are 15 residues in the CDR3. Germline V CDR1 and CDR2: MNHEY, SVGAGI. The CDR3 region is CASSYWAGSTDTQYF. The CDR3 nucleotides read TGTGCCAGCAGTTACTGGGCGGGGAGCACAGATACGCAGTATTTT.

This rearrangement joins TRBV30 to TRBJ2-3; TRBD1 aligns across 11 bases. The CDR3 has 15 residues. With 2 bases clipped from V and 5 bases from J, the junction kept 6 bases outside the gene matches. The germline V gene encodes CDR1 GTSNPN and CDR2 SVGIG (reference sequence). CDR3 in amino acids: CAWSRTGGRGDTQYF. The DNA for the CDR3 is TGTGCCTGGAGTCGGACAGGGGGCCGTGGAGATACGCAGTATTTT.

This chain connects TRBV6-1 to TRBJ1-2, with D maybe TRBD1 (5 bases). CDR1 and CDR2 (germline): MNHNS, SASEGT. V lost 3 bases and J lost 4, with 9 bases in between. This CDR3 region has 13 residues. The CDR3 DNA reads TGTGCCAGCAGTGACCGACAGCCCTATGGCTACACCTTC. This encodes CASSDRQPYGYTF.

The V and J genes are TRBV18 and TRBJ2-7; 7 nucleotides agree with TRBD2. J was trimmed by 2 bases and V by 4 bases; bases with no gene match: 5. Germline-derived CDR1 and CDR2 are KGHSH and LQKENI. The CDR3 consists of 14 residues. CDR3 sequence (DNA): TGTGCCAGCTCACGCCTGCGGGGGACCTACGAGCAGTACTTC. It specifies CASSRLRGTYEQYF.

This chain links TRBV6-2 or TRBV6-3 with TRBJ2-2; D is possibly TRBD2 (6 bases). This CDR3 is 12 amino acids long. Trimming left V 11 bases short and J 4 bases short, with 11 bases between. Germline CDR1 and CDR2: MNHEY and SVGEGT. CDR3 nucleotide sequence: TGTGCCTGGCGGGACGGCACCGGGGAGCTGTTTTTT. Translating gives CAWRDGTGELFF.

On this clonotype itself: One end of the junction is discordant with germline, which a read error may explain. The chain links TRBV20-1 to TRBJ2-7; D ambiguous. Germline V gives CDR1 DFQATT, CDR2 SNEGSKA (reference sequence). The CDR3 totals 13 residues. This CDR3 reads CSAKASGSHEQYF. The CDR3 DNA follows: TGCAGTGCTAAGGCTAGTGGCTCCCACGAGCAGTACTTC.

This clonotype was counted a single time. The CDR3 reads CASSLLARGSYEQYF. Written as DNA, the CDR3 is TGTGCCAGCAGTTTGTTGGCCAGGGGCTCCTACGAGCAGTACTTC. The chain carries TRBV27 and TRBJ2-7, with a tentative D call TRBD1 (6 bases). The CDR3 covers 15 residues. Germline V lookup: CDR1 MNHEY, CDR2 SMNVEV (reference sequence). Trimming removed 3 bases at V and 0 bases at J, with 12 bases between.

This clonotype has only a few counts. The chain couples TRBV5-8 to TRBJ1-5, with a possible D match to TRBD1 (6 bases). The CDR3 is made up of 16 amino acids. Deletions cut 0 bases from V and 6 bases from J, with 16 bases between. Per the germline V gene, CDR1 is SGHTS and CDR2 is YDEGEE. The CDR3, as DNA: TGTGCCAGCAGCTTGGAGGGGGGGGCAGCAGGTCAGCCCCAGCATTTT. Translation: CASSLEGGAAGQPQHF.

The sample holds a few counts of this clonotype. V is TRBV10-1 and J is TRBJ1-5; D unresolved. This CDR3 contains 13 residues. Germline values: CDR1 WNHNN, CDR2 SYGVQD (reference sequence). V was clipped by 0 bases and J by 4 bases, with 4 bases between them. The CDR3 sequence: CASSESTNQPQHF. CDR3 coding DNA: TGCGCCAGCAGTGAGTCGACGAATCAGCCCCAGCATTTT.

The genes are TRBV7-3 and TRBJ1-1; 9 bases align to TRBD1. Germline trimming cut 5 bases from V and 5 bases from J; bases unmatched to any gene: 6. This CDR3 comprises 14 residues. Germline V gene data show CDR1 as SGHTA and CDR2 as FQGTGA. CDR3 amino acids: CASSPTGGGTEAFF. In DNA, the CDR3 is TGTGCCAGCAGCCCGACAGGGGGGGGGACTGAAGCTTTCTTT. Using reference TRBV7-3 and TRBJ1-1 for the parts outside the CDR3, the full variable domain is GAGVSQTPSNKVTEKGKYVELRCDPISGHTALYWYRQSLGQGPEFLIYFQGTGAADDSGLPNDRFFAVRPEGSVSTLKIQRTERGDSAVYLCASSPTGGGTEAFFGQGTRLTVV.

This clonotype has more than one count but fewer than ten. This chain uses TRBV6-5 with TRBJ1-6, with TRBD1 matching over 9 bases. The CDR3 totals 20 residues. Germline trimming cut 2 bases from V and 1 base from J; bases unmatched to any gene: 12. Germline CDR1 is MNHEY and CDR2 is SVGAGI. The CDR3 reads CASSYRPTGGLGSYNSPLHF. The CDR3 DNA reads TGTGCCAGCAGTTACCGACCCACAGGGGGCCTTGGGTCCTATAATTCACCCCTCCACTTT.

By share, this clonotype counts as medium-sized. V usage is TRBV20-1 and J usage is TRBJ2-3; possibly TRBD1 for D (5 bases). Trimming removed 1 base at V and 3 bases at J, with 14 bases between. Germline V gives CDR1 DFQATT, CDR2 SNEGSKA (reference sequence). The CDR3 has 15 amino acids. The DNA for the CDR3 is TGCAGTGCTAGAGGAACACAAGGGGCTACAGATACGCAGTATTTT. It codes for CSARGTQGATDTQYF.

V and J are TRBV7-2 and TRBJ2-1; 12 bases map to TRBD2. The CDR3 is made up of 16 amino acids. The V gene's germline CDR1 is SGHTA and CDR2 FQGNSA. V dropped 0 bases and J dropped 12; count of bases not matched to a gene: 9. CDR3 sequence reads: CASSLAPLAGGGGQFF. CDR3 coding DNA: TGTGCCAGCAGCTTAGCCCCCCTAGCGGGGGGGGGCGGGCAGTTCTTC.

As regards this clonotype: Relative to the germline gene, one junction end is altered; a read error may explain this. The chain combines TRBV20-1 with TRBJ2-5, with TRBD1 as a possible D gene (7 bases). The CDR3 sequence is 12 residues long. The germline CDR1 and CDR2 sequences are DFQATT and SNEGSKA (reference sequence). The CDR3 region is CSVPGGQEAQYF. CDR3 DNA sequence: TGCAGTGTTCCAGGGGGGCAAGAGGCCCAGTACTTC.

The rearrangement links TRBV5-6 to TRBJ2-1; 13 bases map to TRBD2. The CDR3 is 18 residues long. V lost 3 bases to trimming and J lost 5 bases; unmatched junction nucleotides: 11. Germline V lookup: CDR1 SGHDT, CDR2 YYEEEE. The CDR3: CASSSGPITSGGDNEQFF. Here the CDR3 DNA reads TGTGCCAGCAGCTCGGGCCCGATTACTAGCGGGGGGGACAATGAGCAGTTCTTC.

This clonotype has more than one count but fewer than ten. The CDR3 DNA sequence: TGTGCCAGCAGCTTAGAAGGGGGACGGGAGACCCAGTACTTC. Encoded protein: CASSLEGGRETQYF. The V gene is TRBV11-2, the J gene TRBJ2-5, with TRBD1 as a possible D gene (6 bases). Trimming shortened V by 0 bases and J by 5 bases, and 10 bases separated the two germline ends. CDR1 and CDR2 from the germline V gene are SGHAT and FQNNGV. The CDR3 has 14 amino acids.

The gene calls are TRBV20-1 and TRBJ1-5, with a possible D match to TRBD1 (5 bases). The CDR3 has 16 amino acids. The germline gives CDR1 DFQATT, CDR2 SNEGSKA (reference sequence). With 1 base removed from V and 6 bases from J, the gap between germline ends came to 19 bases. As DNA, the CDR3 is TGCAGTGCTAGAGGCAGGAGGGGCGGTATGGGTCAGCCCCAGCATTTT. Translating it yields CSARGRRGGMGQPQHF.

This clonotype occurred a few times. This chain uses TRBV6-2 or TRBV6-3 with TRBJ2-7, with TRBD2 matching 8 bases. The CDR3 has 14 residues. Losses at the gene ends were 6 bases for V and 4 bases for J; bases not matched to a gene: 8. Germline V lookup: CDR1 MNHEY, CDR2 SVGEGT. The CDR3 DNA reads TGTGCCAGCAGAACCGGGGGGGCCGTATACGAGCAGTACTTC. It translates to CASRTGGAVYEQYF.